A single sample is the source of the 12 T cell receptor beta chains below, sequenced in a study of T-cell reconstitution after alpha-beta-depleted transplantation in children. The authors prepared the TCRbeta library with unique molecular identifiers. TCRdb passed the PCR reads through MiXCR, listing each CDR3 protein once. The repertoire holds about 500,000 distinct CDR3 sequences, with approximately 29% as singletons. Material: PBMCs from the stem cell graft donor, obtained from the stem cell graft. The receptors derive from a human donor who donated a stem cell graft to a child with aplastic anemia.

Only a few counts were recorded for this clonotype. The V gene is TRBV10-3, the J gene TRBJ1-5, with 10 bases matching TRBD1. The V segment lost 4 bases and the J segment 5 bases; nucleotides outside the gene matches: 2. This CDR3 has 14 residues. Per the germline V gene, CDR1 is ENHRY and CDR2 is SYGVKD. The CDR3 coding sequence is TGTGCCATCAGTGGCGGGACAGGGGATCAGCCCCAGCATTTT. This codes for CAISGGTGDQPQHF.

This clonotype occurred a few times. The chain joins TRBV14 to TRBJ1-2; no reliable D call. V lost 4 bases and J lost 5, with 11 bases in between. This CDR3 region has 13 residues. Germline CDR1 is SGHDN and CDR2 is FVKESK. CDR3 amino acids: CASSRGGSYGYTF. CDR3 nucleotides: TGTGCCAGCAGCCGAGGAGGATCGTATGGCTACACCTTC.

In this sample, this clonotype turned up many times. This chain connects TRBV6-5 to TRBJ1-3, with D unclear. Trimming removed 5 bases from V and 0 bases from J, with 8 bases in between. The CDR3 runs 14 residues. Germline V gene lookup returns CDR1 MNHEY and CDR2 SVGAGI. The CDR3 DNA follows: TGTGCCAGCAGTGTCCAGGCCTCTGGAAACACCATATATTTT. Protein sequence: CASSVQASGNTIYF.

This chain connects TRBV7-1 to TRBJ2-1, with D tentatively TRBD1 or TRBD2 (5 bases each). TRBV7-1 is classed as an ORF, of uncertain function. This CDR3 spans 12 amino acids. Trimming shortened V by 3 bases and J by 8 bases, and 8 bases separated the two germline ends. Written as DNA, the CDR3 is TGTGCCAGCAGCTCCCTGGGGGATGAGCAGTTCTTC. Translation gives CASSSLGDEQFF.

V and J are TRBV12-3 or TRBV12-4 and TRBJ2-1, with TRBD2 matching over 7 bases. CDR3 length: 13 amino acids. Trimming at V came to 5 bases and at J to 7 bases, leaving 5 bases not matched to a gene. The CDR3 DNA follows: TGTGCCAGCAGTGGGGGAGCGGGAAATGAGCAGTTCTTC. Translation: CASSGGAGNEQFF.

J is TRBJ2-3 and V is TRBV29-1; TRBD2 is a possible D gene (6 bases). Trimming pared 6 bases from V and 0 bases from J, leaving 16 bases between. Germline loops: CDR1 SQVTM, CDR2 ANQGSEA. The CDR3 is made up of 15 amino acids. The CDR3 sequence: CSVGVSGSSTDTQYF. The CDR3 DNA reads TGCAGCGTGGGGGTTAGCGGATCTAGCACAGATACGCAGTATTTT.

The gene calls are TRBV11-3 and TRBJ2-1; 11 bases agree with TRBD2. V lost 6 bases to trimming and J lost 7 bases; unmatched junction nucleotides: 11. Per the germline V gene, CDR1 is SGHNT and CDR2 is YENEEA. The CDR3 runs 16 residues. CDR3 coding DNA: TGTGCCAGCAGTCTTAGCGGGAGGGCGCTCGCAAATGAGCAGTTCTTC. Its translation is CASSLSGRALANEQFF. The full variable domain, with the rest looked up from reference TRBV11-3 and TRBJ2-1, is EAGVVQSPRYKIIEKKQPVAFWCNPISGHNTLYWYLQNLGQGPELLIRYENEEAVDDSQLPKDRFSAERLKGVDSTLKIQPAELGDSAVYLCASSLSGRALANEQFFGPGTRLTVL.

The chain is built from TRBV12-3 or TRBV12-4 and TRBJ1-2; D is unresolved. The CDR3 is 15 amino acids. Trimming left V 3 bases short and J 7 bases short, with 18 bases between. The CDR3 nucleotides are TGTGCCAGCAGTTTGGCCACCGGCCGCCGAGGTGGCTACACCTTC. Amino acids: CASSLATGRRGGYTF.

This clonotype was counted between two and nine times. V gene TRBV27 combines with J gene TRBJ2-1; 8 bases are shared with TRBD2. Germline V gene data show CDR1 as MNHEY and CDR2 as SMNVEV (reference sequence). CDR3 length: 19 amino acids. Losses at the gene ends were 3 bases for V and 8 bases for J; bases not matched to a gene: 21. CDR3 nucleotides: TGTGCCAGCAGTTTGGTCCCTGTTCGACCAGCGGGAGATGTCGATGAGCAGTTCTTC. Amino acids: CASSLVPVRPAGDVDEQFF.

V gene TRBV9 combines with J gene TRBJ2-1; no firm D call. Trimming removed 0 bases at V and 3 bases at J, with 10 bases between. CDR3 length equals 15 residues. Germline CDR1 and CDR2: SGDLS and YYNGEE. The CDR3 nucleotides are TGTGCCAGCAGCGTAGGATCCAGTGGCTACAATGAGCAGTTCTTC. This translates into CASSVGSSGYNEQFF.

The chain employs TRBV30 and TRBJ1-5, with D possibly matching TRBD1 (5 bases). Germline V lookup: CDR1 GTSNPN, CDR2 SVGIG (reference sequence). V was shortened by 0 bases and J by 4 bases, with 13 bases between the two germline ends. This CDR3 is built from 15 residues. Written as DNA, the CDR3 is TGTGCCTGGAGTGTACTTGGGACCTTAAATCAGCCCCAGCATTTT. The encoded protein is CAWSVLGTLNQPQHF.

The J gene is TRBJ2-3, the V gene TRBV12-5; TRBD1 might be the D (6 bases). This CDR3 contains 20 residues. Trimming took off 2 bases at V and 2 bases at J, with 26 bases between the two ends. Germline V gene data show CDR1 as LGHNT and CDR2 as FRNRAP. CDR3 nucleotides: TGTGCTAGTGGTTTGCCCCCCAATCACAGGGCCAGGTGGTCCACAGATACGCAGTATTTT. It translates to CASGLPPNHRARWSTDTQYF.